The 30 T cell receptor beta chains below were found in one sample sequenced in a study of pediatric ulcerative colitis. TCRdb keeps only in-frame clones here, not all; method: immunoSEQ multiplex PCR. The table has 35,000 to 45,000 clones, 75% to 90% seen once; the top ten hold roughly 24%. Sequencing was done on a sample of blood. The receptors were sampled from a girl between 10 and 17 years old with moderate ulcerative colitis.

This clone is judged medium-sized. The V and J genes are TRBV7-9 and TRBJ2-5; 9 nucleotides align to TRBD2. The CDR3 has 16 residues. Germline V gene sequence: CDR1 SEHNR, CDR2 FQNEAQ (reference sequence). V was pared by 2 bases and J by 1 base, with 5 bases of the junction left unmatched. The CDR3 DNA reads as TGTGCCAGCAGCTTACCGACTAGCGGATTCCAAGAGACCCAGTACTTC. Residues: CASSLPTSGFQETQYF.

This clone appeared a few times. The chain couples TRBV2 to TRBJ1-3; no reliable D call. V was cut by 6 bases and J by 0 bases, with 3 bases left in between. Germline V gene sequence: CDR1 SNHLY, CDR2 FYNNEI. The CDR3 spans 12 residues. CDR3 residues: CASSASGNTIYF. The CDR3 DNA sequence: TGTGCCAGCAGCGCCTCTGGAAACACCATATATTTT.

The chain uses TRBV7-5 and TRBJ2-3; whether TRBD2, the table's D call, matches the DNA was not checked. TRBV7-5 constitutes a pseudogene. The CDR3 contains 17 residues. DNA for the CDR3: TGTGCCAGAAGCTTTTGCGAGCTAAGTCGTGCCGGGGATACGCAGTATTTT. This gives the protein CARSFCELSRAGDTQYF.

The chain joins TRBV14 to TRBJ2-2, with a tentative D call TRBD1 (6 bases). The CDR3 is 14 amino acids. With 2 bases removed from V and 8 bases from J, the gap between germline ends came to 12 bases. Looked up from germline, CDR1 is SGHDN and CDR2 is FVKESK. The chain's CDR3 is CASSQNRVAGELFF. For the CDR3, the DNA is TGTGCCAGCAGCCAAAACAGGGTGGCGGGGGAGCTGTTTTTT.

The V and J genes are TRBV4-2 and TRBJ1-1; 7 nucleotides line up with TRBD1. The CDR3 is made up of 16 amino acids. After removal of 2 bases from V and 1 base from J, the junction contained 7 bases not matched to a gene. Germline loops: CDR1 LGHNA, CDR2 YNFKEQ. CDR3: CASSQPTGQANTEAFF. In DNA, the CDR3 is TGTGCCAGCAGCCAACCCACCGGACAGGCGAACACTGAAGCTTTCTTT.

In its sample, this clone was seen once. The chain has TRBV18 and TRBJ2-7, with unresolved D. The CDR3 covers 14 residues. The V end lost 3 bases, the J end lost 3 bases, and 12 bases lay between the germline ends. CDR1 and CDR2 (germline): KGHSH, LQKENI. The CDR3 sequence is CASSPNPKIYEQYF. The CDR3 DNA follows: TGTGCCAGCTCACCTAACCCGAAGATCTACGAGCAGTACTTC.

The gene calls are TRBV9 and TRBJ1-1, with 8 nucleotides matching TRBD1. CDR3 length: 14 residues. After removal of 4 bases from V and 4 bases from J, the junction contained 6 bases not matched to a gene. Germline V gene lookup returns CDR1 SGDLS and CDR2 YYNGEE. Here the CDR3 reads CASSILGTGTEAFF. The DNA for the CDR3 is TGTGCCAGCAGCATACTAGGGACAGGCACTGAAGCTTTCTTT.

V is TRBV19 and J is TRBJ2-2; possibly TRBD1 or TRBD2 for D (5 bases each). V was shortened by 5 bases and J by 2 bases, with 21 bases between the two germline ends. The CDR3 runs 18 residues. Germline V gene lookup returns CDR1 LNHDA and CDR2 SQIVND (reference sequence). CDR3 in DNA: TGTGCCAGTAGTGGTCTCGCCCGGGACCTATACAACACCGGGGAGCTGTTTTTT. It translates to CASSGLARDLYNTGELFF.

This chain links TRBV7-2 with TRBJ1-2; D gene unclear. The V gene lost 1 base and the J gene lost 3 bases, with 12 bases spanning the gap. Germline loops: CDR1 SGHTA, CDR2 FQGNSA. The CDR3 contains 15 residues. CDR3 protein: CASSLVGPIDYGYTF. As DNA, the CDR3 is TGTGCCAGCAGCTTAGTCGGCCCGATTGACTATGGCTACACCTTC.

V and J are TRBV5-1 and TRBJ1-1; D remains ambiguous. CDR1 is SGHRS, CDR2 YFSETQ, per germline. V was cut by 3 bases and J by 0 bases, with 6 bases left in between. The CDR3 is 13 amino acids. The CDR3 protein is CASSYRMNTEAFF. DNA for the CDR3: TGCGCCAGCAGCTACAGAATGAACACTGAAGCTTTCTTT.

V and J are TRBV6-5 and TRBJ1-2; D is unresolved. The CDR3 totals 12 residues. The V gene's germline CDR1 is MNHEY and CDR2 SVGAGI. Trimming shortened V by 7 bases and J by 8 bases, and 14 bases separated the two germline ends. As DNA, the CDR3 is TGTGCCAGCACCCGCGGGGAGGGCGGCTACACCTTC. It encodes CASTRGEGGYTF.

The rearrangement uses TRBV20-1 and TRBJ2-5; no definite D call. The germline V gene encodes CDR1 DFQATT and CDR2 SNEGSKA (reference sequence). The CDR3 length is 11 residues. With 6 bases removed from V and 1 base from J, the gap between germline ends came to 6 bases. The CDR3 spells CSAVVQETQYF. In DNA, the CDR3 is TGCAGTGCGGTTGTCCAAGAGACCCAGTACTTC.

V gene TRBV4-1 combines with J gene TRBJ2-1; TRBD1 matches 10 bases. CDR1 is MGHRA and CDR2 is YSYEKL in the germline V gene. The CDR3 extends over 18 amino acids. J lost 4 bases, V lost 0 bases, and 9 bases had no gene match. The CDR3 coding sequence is TGCGCCAGCAGCCAAGATGATTTCAGGACAGGGGGGTACAATGAGCAGTTCTTC. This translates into CASSQDDFRTGGYNEQFF.

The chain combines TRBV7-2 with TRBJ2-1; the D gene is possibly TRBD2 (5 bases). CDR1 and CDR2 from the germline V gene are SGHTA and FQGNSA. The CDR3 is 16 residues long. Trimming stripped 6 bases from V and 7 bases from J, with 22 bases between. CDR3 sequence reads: CASSPRGVGRANEQFF. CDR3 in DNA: TGTGCCAGCAGTCCCCGGGGAGTAGGACGGGCTAATGAGCAGTTCTTC. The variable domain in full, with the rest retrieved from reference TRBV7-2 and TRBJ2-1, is GAGVSQSPSNKVTEKGKDVELRCDPISGHTALYWYRQSLGQGLEFLIYFQGNSAPDKSGLPSDRFSAERTGGSVSTLTIQRTQQEDSAVYLCASSPRGVGRANEQFFGPGTRLTVL.

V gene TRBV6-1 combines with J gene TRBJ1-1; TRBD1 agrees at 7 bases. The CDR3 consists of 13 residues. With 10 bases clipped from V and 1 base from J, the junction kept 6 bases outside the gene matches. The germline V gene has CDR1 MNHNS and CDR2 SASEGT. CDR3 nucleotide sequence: TGTGCCACAAAGGGACAGCCGAACACTGAAGCTTTCTTT. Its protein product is CATKGQPNTEAFF.

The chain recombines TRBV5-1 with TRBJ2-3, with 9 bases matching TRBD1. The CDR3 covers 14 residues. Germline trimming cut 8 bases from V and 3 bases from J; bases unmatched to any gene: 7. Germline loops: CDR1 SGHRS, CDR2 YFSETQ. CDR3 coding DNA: TGCGCCAGTGCTCGGGACAGGGAGACAGATACGCAGTATTTT. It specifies CASARDRETDTQYF.

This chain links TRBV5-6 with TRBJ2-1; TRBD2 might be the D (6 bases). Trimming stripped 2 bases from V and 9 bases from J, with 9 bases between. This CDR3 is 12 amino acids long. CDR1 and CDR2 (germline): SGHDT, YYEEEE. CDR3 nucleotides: TGTGCCAGCAGCTTCCCCGGGAGTGAGCAGTTCTTC. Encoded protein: CASSFPGSEQFF.

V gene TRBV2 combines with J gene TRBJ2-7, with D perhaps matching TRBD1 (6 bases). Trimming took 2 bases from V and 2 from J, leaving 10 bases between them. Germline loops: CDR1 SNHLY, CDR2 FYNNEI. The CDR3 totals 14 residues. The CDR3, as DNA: TGTGCCAGCAGTGAAAGGGGGAACCCCTACGAGCAGTACTTC. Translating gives CASSERGNPYEQYF.

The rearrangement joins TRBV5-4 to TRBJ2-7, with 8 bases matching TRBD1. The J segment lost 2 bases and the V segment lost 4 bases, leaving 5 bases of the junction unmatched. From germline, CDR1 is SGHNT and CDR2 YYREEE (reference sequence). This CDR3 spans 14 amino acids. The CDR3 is CASSRDRQPYEQYF. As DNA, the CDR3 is TGTGCCAGCAGCAGGGACAGGCAGCCCTACGAGCAGTACTTC.

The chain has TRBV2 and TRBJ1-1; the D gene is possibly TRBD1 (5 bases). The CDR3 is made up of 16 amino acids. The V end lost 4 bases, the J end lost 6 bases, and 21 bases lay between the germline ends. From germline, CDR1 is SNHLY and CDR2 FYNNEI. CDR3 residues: CASSVRQDEGKAEAFF. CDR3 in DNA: TGTGCCAGCAGTGTAAGGCAGGACGAGGGGAAAGCTGAAGCTTTCTTT.

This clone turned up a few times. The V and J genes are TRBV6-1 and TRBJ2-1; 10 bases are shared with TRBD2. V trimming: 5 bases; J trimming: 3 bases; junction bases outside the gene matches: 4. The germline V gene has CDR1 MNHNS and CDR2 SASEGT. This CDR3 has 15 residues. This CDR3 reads CASSPGLADYNEQFF. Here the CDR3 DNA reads TGTGCCAGCAGTCCCGGACTAGCGGACTACAATGAGCAGTTCTTC.

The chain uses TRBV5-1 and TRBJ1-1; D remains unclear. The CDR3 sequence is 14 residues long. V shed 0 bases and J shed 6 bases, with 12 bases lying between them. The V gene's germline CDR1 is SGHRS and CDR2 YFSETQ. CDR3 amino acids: CASSLGQAQAEAFF. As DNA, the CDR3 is TGCGCCAGCAGCTTGGGTCAGGCACAAGCTGAAGCTTTCTTT.

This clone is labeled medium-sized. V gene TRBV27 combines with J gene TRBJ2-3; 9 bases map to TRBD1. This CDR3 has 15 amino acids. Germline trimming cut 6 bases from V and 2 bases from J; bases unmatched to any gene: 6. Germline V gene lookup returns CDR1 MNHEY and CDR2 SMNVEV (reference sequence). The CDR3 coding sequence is TGTGCCAGCAGGGAACAGGGGGCTGTCACAGATACGCAGTATTTT. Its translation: CASREQGAVTDTQYF.

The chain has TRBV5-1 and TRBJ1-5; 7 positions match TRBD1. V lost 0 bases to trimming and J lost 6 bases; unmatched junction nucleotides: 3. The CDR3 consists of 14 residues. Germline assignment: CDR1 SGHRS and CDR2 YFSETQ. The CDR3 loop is CASSLGGGGQPQHF. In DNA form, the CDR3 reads TGCGCCAGCAGCTTGGGAGGGGGCGGTCAGCCCCAGCATTTT.

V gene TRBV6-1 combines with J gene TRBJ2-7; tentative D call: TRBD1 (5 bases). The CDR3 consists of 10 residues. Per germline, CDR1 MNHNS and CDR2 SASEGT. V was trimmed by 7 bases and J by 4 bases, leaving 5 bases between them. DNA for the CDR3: TGTGCCAGCACAGGGTACGAGCAGTACTTC. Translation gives CASTGYEQYF.

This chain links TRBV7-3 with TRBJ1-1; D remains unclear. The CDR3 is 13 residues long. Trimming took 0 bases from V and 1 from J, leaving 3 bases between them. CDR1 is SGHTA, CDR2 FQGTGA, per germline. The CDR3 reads CASSLTGNTEAFF. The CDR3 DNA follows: TGTGCCAGCAGCTTAACCGGGAACACTGAAGCTTTCTTT.

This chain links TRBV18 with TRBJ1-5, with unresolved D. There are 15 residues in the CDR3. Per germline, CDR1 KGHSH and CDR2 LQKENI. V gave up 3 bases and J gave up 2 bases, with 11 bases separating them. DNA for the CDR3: TGTGCCAGCTCACCCCGGACGGGAGGCAATCAGCCCCAGCATTTT. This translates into CASSPRTGGNQPQHF. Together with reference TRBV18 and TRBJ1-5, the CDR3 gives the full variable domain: NAGVMQNPRHLVRRRGQEARLRCSPMKGHSHVYWYRQLPEEGLKFMVYLQKENIIDESGMPKERFSAEFPKEGPSILRIQQVVRGDSAAYFCASSPRTGGNQPQHFGDGTRLSIL.

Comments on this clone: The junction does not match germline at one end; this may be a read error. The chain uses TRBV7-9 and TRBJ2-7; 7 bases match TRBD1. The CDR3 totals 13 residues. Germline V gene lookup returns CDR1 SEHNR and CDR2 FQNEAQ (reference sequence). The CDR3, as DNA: TGTGCCAGCAGCCGGAACCCGACAGGGCCATCTTTCTTC. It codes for CASSRNPTGPSFF.

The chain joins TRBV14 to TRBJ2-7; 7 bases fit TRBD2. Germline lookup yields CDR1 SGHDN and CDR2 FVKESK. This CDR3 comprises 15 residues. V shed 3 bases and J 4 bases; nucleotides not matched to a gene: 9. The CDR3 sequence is CASSQIGQGGYEQYF. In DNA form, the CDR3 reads TGTGCCAGCAGCCAGATTGGGCAGGGAGGGTACGAGCAGTACTTC.

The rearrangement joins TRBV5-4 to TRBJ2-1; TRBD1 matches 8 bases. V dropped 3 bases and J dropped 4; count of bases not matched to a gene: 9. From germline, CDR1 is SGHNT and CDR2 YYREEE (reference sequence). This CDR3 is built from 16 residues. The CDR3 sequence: CASSSQGADRYNEQFF. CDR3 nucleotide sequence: TGTGCCAGCAGCTCTCAGGGGGCAGATCGGTACAATGAGCAGTTCTTC.